This T cell receptor beta chain emerged from a study of CD8 T cells in ankylosing spondylitis. TCRdb reanalysed the 5' RACE reads using MiXCR and keeps one entry per CDR3 protein. The table includes fewer than 200,000 distinct CDR3 sequences, approximately 9.9% detected once. V was pared by 0 bases and J by 4 bases, with 5 bases between. CDR1 is DFQATT, CDR2 SNEGSKA, per germline (reference sequence). CDR3 size: 12 residues. This TCR was recovered from a female donor with ankylosing spondylitis or in good health (not recorded which). The specimen was blood, either unsorted or a sorted T cell fraction (not recorded which). The V call is TRBV20-1, the J call TRBJ2-3; no clear D gene. The CDR3 nucleotides are TGCAGTGCTAGAGATTCCGCAGATACGCAGTATTTT. Encoded protein: CSARDSADTQYF.